The 5 T cell receptor beta chains below all came from one sample that was sequenced in a study of T cell responses to AZD1222 COVID-19 vaccine (dated by TCRdb to 2020 to 2023). The library relied on the immunoSEQ multiplex PCR assay. TCRdb took this table from immuneACCESS and kept in-frame rearrangements with V and J called. Such tables lack part of the clones; where checked against another copy, unresolved V genes explain under half of the gap, and the rest is unexplained. Counted in this sample were around 140,000 clones; roughly nine tenths of them appeared once. The top ten clonotypes cover 6.9% of the sample. Read against the paper, the sample's time point label means: baseline before first vaccination. The material sequenced was peripheral blood, taken on day 0 of AZD1222 vaccination. All receptors derive from an adult in good health.

On this clone: The same CDR3 also results from other DNA sequences found in this sample. This chain joins TRBV28 and TRBJ1-2, with D uncertain. CDR1 and CDR2 from the germline V gene are MDHEN and SYDVKM. There are 12 residues in the CDR3. Between the trimmed V and J ends, which lost 5 bases and 5 bases, there was a span of 9 bases. As DNA, the CDR3 is TGTGCCAGCAGTCTCGGCGGATATGGCTACACCTTC. Encoded protein: CASSLGGYGYTF.

The CDR3 here is CASSPPRPGSVYGYTF. In nucleotides, the CDR3 is TGTGCCAGCTCACCCCCGAGGCCTGGGTCGGTCTATGGCTACACCTTC. V usage is TRBV18 and J usage is TRBJ1-2; D gene ambiguous. The CDR3 is 16 amino acids. The germline V and J ends were trimmed by 3 bases and 4 bases, with 18 bases remaining between them. CDR1 is KGHSH and CDR2 is LQKENI in the germline V gene.

The chain recombines TRBV20-1 with TRBJ1-5, with D tentatively TRBD1 (5 bases). There are 12 residues in the CDR3. Germline CDR1 reads DFQATT; CDR2 reads SNEGSKA (reference sequence). Deletions cut 3 bases from V and 5 bases from J, with 8 bases between. CDR3 DNA: TGCAGTGCTAGTGAAGGGGATCAGCCCCAGCATTTT. Encoded protein: CSASEGDQPQHF.

CDR3 loop: CASSQAGPLYGYTF. Written as DNA, the CDR3 is TGCGCCAGCAGCCAAGCCGGGCCCCTCTATGGCTACACCTTC. The chain has TRBV4-3 and TRBJ1-2; D is ambiguous. This CDR3 has 14 residues. The V gene's germline CDR1 is LGHNA and CDR2 YSLEER. V was trimmed by 1 base and J by 4 bases, leaving 10 bases between them.

V usage is TRBV29-1 and J usage is TRBJ1-2; D not resolved. Germline V CDR1 and CDR2: SQVTM, ANQGSEA. Trimming took 6 bases from V and 5 from J, leaving 13 bases between them. The CDR3 is made up of 12 amino acids. CDR3 region: CSVRYTEYGYTF. In DNA form, the CDR3 reads TGCAGCGTCAGATACACCGAATATGGCTACACCTTC.